These T cell receptor beta chains were read from a single sample in a study of brain T cells in children with intractable seizures. Produced via immunoSEQ multiplex PCR; TCRdb's table is partial and in-frame only. In the table there are hundreds of thousands of clones, 93% of which are singletons. The source was peripheral blood, collected about 5 months after surgery. Receptors were obtained from a boy under two years old with tuberous sclerosis and intractable seizures. The CDR3 runs from the conserved cysteine through the conserved F or W. The D gene is left open where the match is weak. Expanded clones are given a class, and other clones once, few, many or no size at all.

d_call clone_size j_call cdr3_length v_call cdr3_aa cdr3_nt
. . TRBJ2-1 15 TRBV30 CAWSLGRDFGDEQFF TGTGCCTGGAGTCTGGGGCGGGATTTTGGAGATGAGCAGTTCTTC
. . TRBJ2-7 12 TRBV12-3/TRBV12-4 CASSAALGEQYF TGTGCCAGCAGTGCAGCACTGGGCGAGCAGTACTTC
. . TRBJ1-2 17 TRBV5-1 CASSASDRRTAKYGYTF TGCGCCAGCAGCGCGAGCGACCGAAGGACAGCAAAGTATGGCTACACCTTC
. . TRBJ2-5 18 TRBV3-1/TRBV3-2 CASSQEDGSGRRGETQYF TGTGCCAGCAGCCAAGAGGACGGCTCGGGCAGGAGGGGAGAGACCCAGTACTTC
. . TRBJ2-2 17 TRBV11-2 CASSFLTGRKESGELFF TGTGCCAGCAGCTTCTTGACAGGGAGGAAAGAGTCCGGGGAGCTGTTTTTT
. . TRBJ1-2 14 TRBV10-2 CASSPRGGGYGYTF TGCGCCAGCAGTCCGAGGGGGGGCGGCTATGGCTACACCTTC
. . TRBJ1-1 15 TRBV5-6 CASSFYTPGNTEAFF TGTGCCAGCAGCTTTTATACCCCGGGGAACACTGAAGCTTTCTTT
TRBD1 . TRBJ1-1 13 TRBV29-1 CSVDRGRDTEAFF TGCAGCGTTGACAGGGGGCGGGACACTGAAGCTTTCTTT
TRBD1 . TRBJ2-7 13 TRBV19 CASSRQGKDEQYF TGTGCCAGCTCCAGACAGGGTAAGGACGAGCAGTACTTC
. . TRBJ1-5 15 TRBV28 CASSPEGMGNQPQHF TGTGCCAGCAGTCCGGAAGGTATGGGCAATCAGCCCCAGCATTTT
. . TRBJ1-3 17 TRBV7-9 CASSSSVTGFSGNTIYF TGTGCCAGCAGCTCCAGTGTTACAGGGTTCTCTGGAAACACCATATATTTT
TRBD1 . TRBJ2-7 13 TRBV12-3/TRBV12-4 CASSPVQGVKQYF TGTGCCAGCAGTCCCGTACAGGGGGTAAAGCAGTACTTC
TRBD1 . TRBJ1-2 13 TRBV30 CAWSVGQGYGYTF TGTGCCTGGAGTGTAGGACAGGGGTATGGCTACACCTTC
. once TRBJ1-2 11 TRBV2 CASTGTYGYTF TGTGCCAGCACTGGGACCTATGGCTACACCTTC
. . TRBJ1-4 16 TRBV7-6 CASSPLASGVNEKLFF TGTGCCAGCAGCCCCCTAGCGTCCGGGGTAAATGAAAAACTGTTTTTT
TRBD2 . TRBJ2-1 15 TRBV24-1 CATAPPSGRRSEQFF TGTGCCACCGCCCCGCCTAGCGGGAGAAGGAGTGAGCAGTTCTTC